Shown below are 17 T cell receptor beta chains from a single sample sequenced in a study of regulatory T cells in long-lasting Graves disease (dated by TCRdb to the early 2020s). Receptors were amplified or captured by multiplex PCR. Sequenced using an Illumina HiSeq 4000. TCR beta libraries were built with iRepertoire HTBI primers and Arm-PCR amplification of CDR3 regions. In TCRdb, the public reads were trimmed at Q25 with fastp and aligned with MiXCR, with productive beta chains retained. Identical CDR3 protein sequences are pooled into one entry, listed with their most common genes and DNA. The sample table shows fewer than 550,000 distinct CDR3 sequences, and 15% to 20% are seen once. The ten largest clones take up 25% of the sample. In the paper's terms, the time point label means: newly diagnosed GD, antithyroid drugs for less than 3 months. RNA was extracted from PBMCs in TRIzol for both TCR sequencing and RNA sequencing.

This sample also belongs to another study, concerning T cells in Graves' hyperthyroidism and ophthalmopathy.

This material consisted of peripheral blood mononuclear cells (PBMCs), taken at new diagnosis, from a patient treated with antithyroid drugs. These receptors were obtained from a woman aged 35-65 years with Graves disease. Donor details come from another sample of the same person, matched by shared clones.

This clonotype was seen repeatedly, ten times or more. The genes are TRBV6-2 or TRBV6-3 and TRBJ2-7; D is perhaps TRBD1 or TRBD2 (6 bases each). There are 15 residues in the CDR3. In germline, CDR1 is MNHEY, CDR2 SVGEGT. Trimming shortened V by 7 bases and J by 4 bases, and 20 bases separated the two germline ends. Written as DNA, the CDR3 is TGTGCCAGCACCCCACGCGGGGCAGGGGTGTACGAGCAGTACTTC. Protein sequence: CASTPRGAGVYEQYF.

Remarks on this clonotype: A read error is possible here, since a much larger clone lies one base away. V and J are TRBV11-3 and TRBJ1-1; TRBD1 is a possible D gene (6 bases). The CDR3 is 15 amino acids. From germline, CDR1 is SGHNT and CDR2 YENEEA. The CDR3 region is CVSSDLWTVNTEAFF. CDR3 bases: TGTGTCAGCAGCGACCTCTGGACAGTGAACACTGAAGCTTTCTTT.

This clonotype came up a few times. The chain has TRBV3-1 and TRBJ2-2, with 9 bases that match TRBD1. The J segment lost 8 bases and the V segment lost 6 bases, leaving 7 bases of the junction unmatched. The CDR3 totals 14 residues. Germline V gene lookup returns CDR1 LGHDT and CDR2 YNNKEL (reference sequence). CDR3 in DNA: TGTGCCAGCAGGATCGACAGGGGGATAGGGGAGCTGTTTTTT. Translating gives CASRIDRGIGELFF.

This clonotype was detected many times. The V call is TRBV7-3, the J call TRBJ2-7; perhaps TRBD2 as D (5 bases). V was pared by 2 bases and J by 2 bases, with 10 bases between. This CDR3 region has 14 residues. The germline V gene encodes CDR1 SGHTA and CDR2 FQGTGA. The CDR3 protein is CASSLVRTAYEQYF. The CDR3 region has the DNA TGTGCCAGCAGCTTAGTTAGGACTGCCTACGAGCAGTACTTC.

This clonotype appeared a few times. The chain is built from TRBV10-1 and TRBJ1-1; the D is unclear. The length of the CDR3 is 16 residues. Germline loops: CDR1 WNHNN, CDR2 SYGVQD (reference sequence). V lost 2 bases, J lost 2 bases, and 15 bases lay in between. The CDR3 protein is CASSETQEGGNTEAFF. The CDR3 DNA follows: TGCGCCAGCAGTGAGACCCAGGAAGGAGGAAACACTGAAGCTTTCTTT.

CDR3 DNA sequence: TGTGCCAGCAGCCTCCAAGGGACTAGCGTGGGCTACAATGAGCAGTTCTTC. As protein: CASSLQGTSVGYNEQFF. The chain combines TRBV11-2 with TRBJ2-1, with TRBD2 identical over 10 bases. The CDR3 has 17 amino acids. Looked up from germline, CDR1 is SGHAT and CDR2 is FQNNGV. Trimming at V came to 5 bases and at J to 3 bases, leaving 10 bases not matched to a gene.

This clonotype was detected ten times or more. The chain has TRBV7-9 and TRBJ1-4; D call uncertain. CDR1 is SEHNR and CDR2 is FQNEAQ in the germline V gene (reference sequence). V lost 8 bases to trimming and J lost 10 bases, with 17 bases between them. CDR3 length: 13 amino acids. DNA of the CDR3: TGTGCCAGCGCCCGGACGGGCGAGGGAAAACTGTTTTTT. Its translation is CASARTGEGKLFF.

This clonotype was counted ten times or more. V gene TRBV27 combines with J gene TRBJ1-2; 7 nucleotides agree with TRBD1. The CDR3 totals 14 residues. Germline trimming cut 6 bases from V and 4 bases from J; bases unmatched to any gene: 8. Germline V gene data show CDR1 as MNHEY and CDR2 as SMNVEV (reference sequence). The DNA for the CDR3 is TGTGCCAGCAGACCCGCAGGGGGAGGCTATGGCTACACCTTC. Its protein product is CASRPAGGGYGYTF.

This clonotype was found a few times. CDR3 DNA sequence: TGTGCCAGCTCACCGGGACGCCTAGGGCGGGAGGAGCAGTACTTC. It is translated as CASSPGRLGREEQYF. The rearrangement links TRBV18 to TRBJ2-7; 7 positions agree with TRBD2. Trimming took 3 bases from V and 7 from J; bases not matched to a gene: 12. CDR1 is KGHSH and CDR2 is LQKENI in the germline V gene. CDR3 length equals 15 residues.

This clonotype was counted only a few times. CDR3 in DNA: TGCAGTGCTGGTCGGGCGCAGGAAAAACTGTTTTTT. Protein sequence: CSAGRAQEKLFF. V gene TRBV20-1 combines with J gene TRBJ1-4; D uncertain. Germline CDR1 is DFQATT and CDR2 is SNEGSKA (reference sequence). V was clipped by 5 bases and J by 8 bases, with 12 bases between them. The CDR3 spans 12 residues.

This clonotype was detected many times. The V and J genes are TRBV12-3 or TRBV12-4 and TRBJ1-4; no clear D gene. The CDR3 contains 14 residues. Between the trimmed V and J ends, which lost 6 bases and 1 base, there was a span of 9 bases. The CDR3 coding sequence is TGTGCCAGCAGCCGGAGAGGAACTAATGAAAAACTGTTTTTT. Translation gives CASSRRGTNEKLFF.

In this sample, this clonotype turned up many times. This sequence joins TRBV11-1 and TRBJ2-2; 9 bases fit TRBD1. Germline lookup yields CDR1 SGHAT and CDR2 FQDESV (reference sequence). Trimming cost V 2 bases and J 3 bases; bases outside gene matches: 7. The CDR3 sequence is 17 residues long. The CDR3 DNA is TGTGCCAGCAGCTTACCCAGGACAGGGGTTGACACCGGGGAGCTGTTTTTT. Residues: CASSLPRTGVDTGELFF. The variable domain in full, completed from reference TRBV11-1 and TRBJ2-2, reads EAEVAQSPRYKITEKSQAVAFWCDPISGHATLYWYRQILGQGPELLVQFQDESVVDDSQLPKDRFSAERLKGVDSTLKIQPAELGDSAMYLCASSLPRTGVDTGELFFGEGSRLTVL.

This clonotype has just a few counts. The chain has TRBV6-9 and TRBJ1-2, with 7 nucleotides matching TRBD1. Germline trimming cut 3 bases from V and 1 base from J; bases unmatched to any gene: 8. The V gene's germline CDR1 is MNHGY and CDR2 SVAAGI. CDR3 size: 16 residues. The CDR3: CASSYPIRDSNYGYTF. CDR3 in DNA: TGTGCCAGCAGTTACCCAATTCGGGACAGTAACTATGGCTACACCTTC.

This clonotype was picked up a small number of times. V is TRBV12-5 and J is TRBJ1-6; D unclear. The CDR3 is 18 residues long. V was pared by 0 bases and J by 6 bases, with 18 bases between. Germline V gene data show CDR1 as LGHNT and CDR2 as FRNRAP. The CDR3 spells CASGLVGSPRNRNSPLHF. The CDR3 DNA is TGTGCTAGTGGTTTGGTAGGGTCACCTAGGAACCGTAATTCACCCCTCCACTTT.

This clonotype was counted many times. The CDR3 reads CASSQEQGSEQFF. The CDR3 region has the DNA TGTGCCAGCAGCCAAGAACAGGGCAGTGAGCAGTTCTTC. The genes are TRBV3-1 and TRBJ2-1, with D possibly being TRBD1 (6 bases). The CDR3 is made up of 13 amino acids. CDR1 and CDR2 from the germline V gene are LGHDT and YNNKEL (reference sequence). V was clipped by 0 bases and J by 9 bases, with 9 bases between them.

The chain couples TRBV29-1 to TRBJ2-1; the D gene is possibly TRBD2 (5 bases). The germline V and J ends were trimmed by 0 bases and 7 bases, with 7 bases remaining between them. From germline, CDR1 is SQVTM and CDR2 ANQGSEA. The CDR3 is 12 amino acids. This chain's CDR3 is CSVEDEGNEQFF. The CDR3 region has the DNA TGCAGCGTTGAAGATGAGGGTAATGAGCAGTTCTTC.

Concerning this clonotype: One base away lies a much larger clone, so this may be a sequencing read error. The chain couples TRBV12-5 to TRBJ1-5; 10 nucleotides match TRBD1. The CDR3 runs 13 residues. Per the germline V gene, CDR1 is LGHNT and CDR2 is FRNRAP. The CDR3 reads CAGGQGENQPQHF. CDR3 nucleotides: TGTGCTGGTGGACAGGGGGAAAATCAGCCCCAGCATTTT.